The next 5 T cell receptor beta chains were all read from a single sample in a study of OX40 agonist ivuxolimab in advanced cancers. Using immunoSEQ multiplex PCR, the repertoire was profiled, and TCRdb retains in-frame clones only, with some absent. Among 45,000 to 55,000 clones listed, around 80% were seen once. This material consisted of CD4+ or CD8+ T cells sorted from blood, taken in a trial of the OX40 agonist ivuxolimab. These receptors all stem from an adult with an advanced solid tumor such as melanoma, head and neck, liver or kidney cancer.

The chain carries TRBV5-1 and TRBJ2-5; 7 bases agree with TRBD1. The length of the CDR3 is 15 residues. The V segment lost 0 bases and the J segment 3 bases; nucleotides outside the gene matches: 5. Germline V lookup: CDR1 SGHRS, CDR2 YFSETQ. The CDR3 loop reads CASSLGLGGEETQYF. CDR3 nucleotides: TGCGCCAGCAGCTTGGGGTTAGGGGGCGAAGAGACCCAGTACTTC.

The chain links TRBV27 to TRBJ2-5; possibly TRBD1 for D (6 bases). The CDR3 sequence is 13 residues long. Trimming took off 2 bases at V and 5 bases at J, with 9 bases between the two ends. The germline V gene has CDR1 MNHEY and CDR2 SMNVEV (reference sequence). CDR3 loop: CASSLPGAETQYF. The CDR3 nucleotides are TGTGCCAGCAGTTTACCAGGGGCCGAGACCCAGTACTTC.

The rearrangement joins TRBV5-1 to TRBJ2-3; 14 nucleotides agree with TRBD2. The CDR3 contains 16 residues. Germline V CDR1 and CDR2: SGHRS, YFSETQ. V shed 4 bases, J shed 6 bases, and the junction held 7 bases outside the gene matches. CDR3 sequence: CASSPGLAGEGDTQYF. CDR3 nucleotides: TGCGCCAGCAGCCCGGGACTAGCGGGAGAGGGGGATACGCAGTATTTT. Complete variable domain (other parts from reference TRBV5-1 and TRBJ2-3): KAGVTQTPRYLIKTRGQQVTLSCSPISGHRSVSWYQQTPGQGLQFLFEYFSETQRNKGNFPGRFSGRQFSNSRSEMNVSTLELGDSALYLCASSPGLAGEGDTQYFGPGTRLTVL.

This clone was observed a handful of times. V and J are TRBV5-1 and TRBJ1-2; D ambiguous. V was clipped by 1 base and J by 1 base, with 8 bases between them. The CDR3 has 14 residues. Germline V gene data show CDR1 as SGHRS and CDR2 as YFSETQ. CDR3 residues: CASSLSAYNYGYTF. The CDR3 DNA reads TGCGCCAGCAGCTTGTCAGCCTATAACTATGGCTACACCTTC. The full variable domain, in which reference TRBV5-1 and TRBJ1-2 provide the parts outside the CDR3, is KAGVTQTPRYLIKTRGQQVTLSCSPISGHRSVSWYQQTPGQGLQFLFEYFSETQRNKGNFPGRFSGRQFSNSRSEMNVSTLELGDSALYLCASSLSAYNYGYTFGSGTRLTVV.

This chain connects TRBV6-5 to TRBJ2-3; no clear D gene. Germline CDR1 and CDR2: MNHEY and SVGAGI. The CDR3 is 13 amino acids. Trimming removed 6 bases from V and 0 bases from J, with 7 bases in between. CDR3 in amino acids: CASSPGSTDTQYF. The CDR3 DNA sequence: TGTGCCAGCAGCCCCGGTAGCACAGATACGCAGTATTTT.